Presented here are 18 T cell receptor beta chains from one specimen sequenced in a study of cytomegalovirus exposure and HLA in healthy donors. Both 60 Vbeta primers and 13 Jbeta primers went into the PCR. The repertoire was sequenced with immunoSEQ multiplex PCR; TCRdb's copy has only in-frame clones and lacks some. Of about 230,000 clones listed, 70% to 90% were seen once; the top ten hold 1% to 1.5%. The sample consisted of PBMCs. The origin of the receptors is a human donor in good health.

This clone has more than one count but fewer than ten. This chain joins TRBV14 and TRBJ2-5; D gene unclear. V was trimmed by 6 bases and J by 2 bases, leaving 7 bases between them. The CDR3 spans 12 residues. Germline-derived CDR1 and CDR2 are SGHDN and FVKESK. The CDR3 loop reads CASSRLQETQYF. CDR3 sequence (DNA): TGTGCCAGCAGTCGGTTACAAGAGACCCAGTACTTC.

This clone was counted a single time. This chain joins TRBV29-1 and TRBJ2-3; possible D gene TRBD2, 6 bases. Trimming removed 6 bases at V and 5 bases at J, with 6 bases between. Germline V gives CDR1 SQVTM, CDR2 ANQGSEA. This CDR3 has 10 residues. The CDR3 nucleotides read TGCAGCGTGGGGGGAGATACGCAGTATTTT. It codes for CSVGGDTQYF.

V usage is TRBV10-3 and J usage is TRBJ2-5, with 14 bases identical to TRBD2. V lost 6 bases, J lost 4 bases, and 7 bases stayed unmatched. The CDR3 has 16 residues. Germline CDR1 is ENHRY and CDR2 is SYGVKD. For the CDR3, the DNA is TGTGCCATCAGAGCGACTAGCGGGAGGGCCACAGAGACCCAGTACTTC. It translates to CAIRATSGRATETQYF.

In this sample, this clone turned up once. This chain connects TRBV6-6 to TRBJ1-6; D uncertain. V lost 6 bases and J lost 10, with 10 bases in between. The CDR3 consists of 12 residues. Germline V CDR1 and CDR2: MNHNY, SVGAGI (reference sequence). This chain's CDR3 is CASRAGQSPLHF. The CDR3 DNA sequence: TGTGCCAGCAGAGCAGGCCAGTCACCCCTCCACTTT.

The chain recombines TRBV7-9 with TRBJ2-1; 9 bases agree with TRBD2. V was pared by 5 bases and J by 5 bases, with 13 bases of the junction left unmatched. The V gene's germline CDR1 is SEHNR and CDR2 FQNEAQ (reference sequence). The CDR3 has 17 amino acids. CDR3 protein: CASSVHRLSGRHNEQFF. CDR3 nucleotides: TGTGCCAGCAGCGTCCACCGGTTGAGCGGGAGGCACAATGAGCAGTTCTTC.

This clone was detected only once. The V and J genes are TRBV29-1 and TRBJ1-1; 9 bases are shared with TRBD1. V shed 6 bases and J 11 bases; nucleotides not matched to a gene: 13. CDR1 is SQVTM and CDR2 is ANQGSEA in the germline V gene. This CDR3 spans 13 amino acids. The CDR3 reads CSVRMRQGVRAFF. The CDR3 bases are TGCAGCGTCCGGATGAGACAGGGGGTGAGGGCTTTCTTT. Variable domain in full (rest from reference TRBV29-1 and TRBJ1-1): SAVISQKPSRDICQRGTSLTIQCQVDSQVTMMFWYRQQPGQSLTLIATANQGSEATYESGFVIDKFPISRPNLTFSTLTVSNMSPEDSSIYLCSVRMRQGVRAFFGQGTRLTVV.

The chain carries TRBV5-8 and TRBJ2-7; TRBD2 matches at 10 bases. J gave up 3 bases and V 5 bases, and 5 bases lay outside the gene matches. This CDR3 is 14 amino acids long. From germline, CDR1 is SGHTS and CDR2 YDEGEE. CDR3 sequence: CASRTSGMNYEQYF. The CDR3, as DNA: TGTGCCAGCAGAACTAGCGGGATGAACTACGAGCAGTACTTC.

The chain carries TRBV27 and TRBJ2-7; possibly TRBD1 for D (7 bases). Trimming left V 6 bases short and J 0 bases short, with 18 bases between. The CDR3 contains 16 residues. In germline, CDR1 is MNHEY, CDR2 SMNVEV (reference sequence). CDR3 nucleotides: TGTGCCAGCAGCCGAATCGCGGGACAGCACTCCTACGAGCAGTACTTC. It encodes CASSRIAGQHSYEQYF.

This chain connects TRBV6-1 to TRBJ2-1, with a weak D call TRBD2 (5 bases). The germline CDR1 and CDR2 sequences are MNHNS and SASEGT. The CDR3 consists of 13 residues. V was shortened by 7 bases and J by 5 bases, with 12 bases between the two germline ends. The CDR3 loop is CASTPGLHNEQFF. As DNA, the CDR3 is TGTGCCAGCACCCCAGGACTCCACAATGAGCAGTTCTTC.

The chain joins TRBV9 to TRBJ2-3; the match to TRBD2 covers 12 bases. The CDR3 has 18 residues. V lost 0 bases and J lost 3; bases outside the gene matches: 8. Germline V gives CDR1 SGDLS, CDR2 YYNGEE. The CDR3 nucleotides read TGTGCCAGCAGCGTAGATCCACTGACTAGCGGGAGTACAGATACGCAGTATTTT. Its translation: CASSVDPLTSGSTDTQYF.

The genes are TRBV5-5 and TRBJ2-5, with D possibly being TRBD1 (5 bases). The germline V gene encodes CDR1 SGHKS and CDR2 YYEKEE (reference sequence). There are 14 residues in the CDR3. The V end was cut by 0 bases, the J end by 1 base, with 7 bases between. CDR3 nucleotide sequence: TGTGCCAGCAGCTTGGTCAGGGCCCAAGAGACCCAGTACTTC. Encoded protein: CASSLVRAQETQYF.

The chain joins TRBV29-1 to TRBJ2-3; 7 bases agree with TRBD2. Germline lookup yields CDR1 SQVTM and CDR2 ANQGSEA. The J segment lost 10 bases and the V segment lost 2 bases, leaving 3 bases of the junction unmatched. The CDR3 is 11 amino acids. CDR3 nucleotides: TGCAGCGTTGAACAGCGGGAAGCGCAGTATTTT. Its protein product is CSVEQREAQYF.

A single count supports this clone. This chain links TRBV19 with TRBJ1-4, with 8 bases that match TRBD1. Germline V gene lookup returns CDR1 LNHDA and CDR2 SQIVND (reference sequence). The CDR3 totals 14 residues. Losses at the gene ends were 5 bases for V and 7 bases for J; bases not matched to a gene: 6. DNA for the CDR3: TGTGCCAGTAGTCCGACAGGGGCCAGTGAAAAACTGTTTTTT. It codes for CASSPTGASEKLFF.

The V and J genes are TRBV19 and TRBJ2-7, with TRBD1 matching 9 bases. With 5 bases clipped from V and 2 bases from J, the junction kept 13 bases outside the gene matches. Germline CDR1 and CDR2: LNHDA and SQIVND (reference sequence). The length of the CDR3 is 17 residues. In DNA form, the CDR3 reads TGTGCCAGTAGTCCAATAAATCCGGGACAGGGAGCCTACGAGCAGTACTTC. Translation: CASSPINPGQGAYEQYF.

The chain joins TRBV4-3 to TRBJ2-5; 8 bases map to TRBD2. The J call may be in error: the DNA end matches TRBJ2-7 better. Germline V gene sequence: CDR1 LGHNA, CDR2 YSLEER. The CDR3 length is 15 residues. The CDR3 region is CASSPERERVYEQYF. In DNA, the CDR3 is TGCGCCAGCAGCCCCGAGCGGGAGAGGGTCTACGAGCAGTACTTC.

The table lists this clone with a count of one. CDR3 sequence: CASSLRASDWTTTYNEQFF. CDR3 DNA: TGTGCCAGCAGTTTAAGGGCTTCAGATTGGACAACCACCTACAATGAGCAGTTCTTC. The chain carries TRBV27 and TRBJ2-1, with D possibly matching TRBD1 (5 bases). The CDR3 runs 19 residues. V lost 2 bases and J 2 bases, leaving 22 bases between the germline ends. Per the germline V gene, CDR1 is MNHEY and CDR2 is SMNVEV (reference sequence).

The table lists this clone with a count of one. The J gene is TRBJ2-7, the V gene TRBV6-5; 11 bases match TRBD1. V lost 0 bases to trimming and J lost 3 bases; unmatched junction nucleotides: 1. CDR1 and CDR2 (germline): MNHEY, SVGAGI. CDR3 size: 15 residues. CDR3 amino acids: CASSYSDRGLYEQYF. CDR3 coding DNA: TGTGCCAGCAGTTACTCGGACAGGGGGCTCTACGAGCAGTACTTC.

This clone occurred once. CDR3 DNA: TGTGCCAGCTGGGACAGGAGCAATCAGCCCCAGCATTTT. Protein: CASWDRSNQPQHF. The chain recombines TRBV19 with TRBJ1-5, with TRBD1 matching 8 bases. After removal of 9 bases from V and 1 base from J, the junction contained 2 bases not matched to a gene. The germline V gene encodes CDR1 LNHDA and CDR2 SQIVND (reference sequence). The CDR3 length is 13 residues. The full variable domain, in which reference TRBV19 and TRBJ1-5 provide the parts outside the CDR3, is DGGITQSPKYLFRKEGQNVTLSCEQNLNHDAMYWYRQDPGQGLRLIYYSQIVNDFQKGDIAEGYSVSREKKESFPLTVTSAQKNPTAFYLCASWDRSNQPQHFGDGTRLSIL.